The clone carrying this TCR beta chain was observed many times. Its antigen remains unknown. The data are from a study of molecular identifiers for immune sequencing clone quantification. Turning to the study itself: The replicate experiment used RNA from roughly 18,000 or 92,000 naive CD8 cells. This RNA was split into five aliquots, and four of them were sequenced.

Both previously described methods and listed TCR primers were employed to make bulk TCR libraries. TCRdb re-analysed the PCR reads in MiXCR, keeping a single row per CDR3 protein. The sample shows approximately 630,000 distinct CDR3 sequences, roughly 25% of them seen only once. Overall study findings and caveats: Same-barcode identical TCR molecules could make highly expanded clones look smaller than they are.

The CDR3 covers 14 residues. Trimming left V 0 bases short and J 5 bases short, with 8 bases between. Germline lookup yields CDR1 LGHNA and CDR2 YSLEER. The chain combines TRBV4-3 with TRBJ1-5; D is ambiguous. The sequencing input was naive CD8+ T cells from blood, with Jurkat cell RNA spiked in. Noted subset: FACS-sorted CD8+CD4-CCR7+CD45RA+ naive T cells. This receptor was obtained from a human donor in good health. Some libraries in this study had Jurkat cell RNA spiked in. This CDR3 reads CASSQDYEDQPQHF. The CDR3 DNA reads TGCGCCAGCAGCCAAGATTATGAGGATCAGCCCCAGCATTTT.